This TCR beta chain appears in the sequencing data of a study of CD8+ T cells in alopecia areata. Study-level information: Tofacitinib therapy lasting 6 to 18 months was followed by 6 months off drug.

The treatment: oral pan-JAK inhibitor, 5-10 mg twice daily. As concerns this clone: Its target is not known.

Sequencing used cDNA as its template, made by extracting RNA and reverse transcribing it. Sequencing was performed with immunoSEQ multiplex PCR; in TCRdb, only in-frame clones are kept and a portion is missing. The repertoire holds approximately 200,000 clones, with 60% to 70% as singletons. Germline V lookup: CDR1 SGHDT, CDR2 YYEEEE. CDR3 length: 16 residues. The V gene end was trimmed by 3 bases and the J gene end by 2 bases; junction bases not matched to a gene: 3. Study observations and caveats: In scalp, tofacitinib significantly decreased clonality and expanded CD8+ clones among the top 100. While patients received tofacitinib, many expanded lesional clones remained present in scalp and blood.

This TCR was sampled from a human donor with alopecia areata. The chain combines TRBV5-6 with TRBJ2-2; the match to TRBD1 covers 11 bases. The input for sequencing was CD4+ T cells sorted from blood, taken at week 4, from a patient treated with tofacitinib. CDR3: CASSSGTGGNTGELFF. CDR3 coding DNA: TGTGCCAGCAGCTCCGGGACAGGGGGTAACACCGGGGAGCTGTTTTTT. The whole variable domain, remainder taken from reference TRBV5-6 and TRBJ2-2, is DAGVTQSPTHLIKTRGQQVTLRCSPKSGHDTVSWYQQALGQGPQFIFQYYEEEERQRGNFPDRFSGHQFPNYSSELNVNALLLGDSALYLCASSSGTGGNTGELFFGEGSRLTVL.